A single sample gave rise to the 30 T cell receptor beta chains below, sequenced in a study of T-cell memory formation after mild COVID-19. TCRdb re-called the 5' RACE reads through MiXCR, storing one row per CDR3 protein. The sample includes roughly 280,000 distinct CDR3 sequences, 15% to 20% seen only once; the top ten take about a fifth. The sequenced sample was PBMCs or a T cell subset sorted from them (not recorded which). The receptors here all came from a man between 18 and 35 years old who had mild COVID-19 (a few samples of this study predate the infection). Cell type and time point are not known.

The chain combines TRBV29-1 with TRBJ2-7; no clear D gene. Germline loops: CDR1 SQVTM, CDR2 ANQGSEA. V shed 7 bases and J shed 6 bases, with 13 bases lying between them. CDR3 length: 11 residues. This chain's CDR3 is CSAKGNSEQYF. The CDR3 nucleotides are TGCAGCGCGAAAGGGAACAGCGAGCAGTACTTC.

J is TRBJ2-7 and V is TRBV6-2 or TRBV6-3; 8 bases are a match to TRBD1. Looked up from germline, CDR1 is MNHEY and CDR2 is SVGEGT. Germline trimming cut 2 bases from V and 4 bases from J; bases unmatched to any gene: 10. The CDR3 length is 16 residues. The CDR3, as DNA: TGTGCCAGCAGTTACGTGATGACAGGGGACGAATACGAGCAGTACTTC. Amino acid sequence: CASSYVMTGDEYEQYF.

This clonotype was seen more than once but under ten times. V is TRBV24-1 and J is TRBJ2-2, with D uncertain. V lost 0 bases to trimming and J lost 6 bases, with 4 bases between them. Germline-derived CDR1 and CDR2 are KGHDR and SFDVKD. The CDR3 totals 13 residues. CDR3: CATSDLYPGELFF. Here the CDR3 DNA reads TGTGCCACCAGTGATTTGTACCCCGGGGAGCTGTTTTTT.

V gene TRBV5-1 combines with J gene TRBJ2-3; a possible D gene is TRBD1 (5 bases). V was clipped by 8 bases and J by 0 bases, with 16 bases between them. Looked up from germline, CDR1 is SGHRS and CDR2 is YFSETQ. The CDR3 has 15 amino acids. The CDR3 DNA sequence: TGCGCCAGGCGAATACAGGAAAAAAGCACAGATACGCAGTATTTT. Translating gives CARRIQEKSTDTQYF.

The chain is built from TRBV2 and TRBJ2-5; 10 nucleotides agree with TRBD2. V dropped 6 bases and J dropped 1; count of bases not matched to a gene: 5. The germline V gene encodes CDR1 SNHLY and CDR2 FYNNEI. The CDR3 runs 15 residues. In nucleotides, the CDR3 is TGTGCCAGCAGAGCGGCTAGCGGGGGCCAAGAGACCCAGTACTTC. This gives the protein CASRAASGGQETQYF.

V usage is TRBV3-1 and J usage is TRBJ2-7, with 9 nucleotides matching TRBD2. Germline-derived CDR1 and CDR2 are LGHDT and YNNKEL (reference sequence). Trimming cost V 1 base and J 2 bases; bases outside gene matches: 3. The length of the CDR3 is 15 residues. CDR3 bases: TGTGCCAGCAGCCAAGCTAGCGGGGAGGCCTACGAGCAGTACTTC. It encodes CASSQASGEAYEQYF.

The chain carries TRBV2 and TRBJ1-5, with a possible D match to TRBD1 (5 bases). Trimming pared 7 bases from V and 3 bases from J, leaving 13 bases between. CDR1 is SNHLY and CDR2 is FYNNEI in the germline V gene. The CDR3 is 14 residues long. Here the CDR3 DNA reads TGTGCCAGCACGTTAGGGGCGAACAATCAGCCCCAGCATTTT. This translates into CASTLGANNQPQHF.

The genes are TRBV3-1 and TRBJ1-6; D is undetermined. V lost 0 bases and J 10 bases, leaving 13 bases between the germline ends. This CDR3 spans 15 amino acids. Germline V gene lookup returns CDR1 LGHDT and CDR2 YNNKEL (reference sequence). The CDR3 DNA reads TGTGCCAGCAGCCAAGATACGGTGGGGAGGTCACCCCTCCACTTT. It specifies CASSQDTVGRSPLHF.

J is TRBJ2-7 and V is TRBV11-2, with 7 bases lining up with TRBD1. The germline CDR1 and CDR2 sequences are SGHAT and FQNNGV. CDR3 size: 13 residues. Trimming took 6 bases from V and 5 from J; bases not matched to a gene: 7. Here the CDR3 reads CASRRQGWDEQYF. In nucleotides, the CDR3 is TGTGCCAGCAGGCGACAGGGTTGGGACGAGCAGTACTTC.

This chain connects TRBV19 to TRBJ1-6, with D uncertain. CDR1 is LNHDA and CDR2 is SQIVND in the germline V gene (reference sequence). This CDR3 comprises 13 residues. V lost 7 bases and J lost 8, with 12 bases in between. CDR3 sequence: CASTKGRDSPLHF. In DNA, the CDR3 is TGTGCCAGTACCAAAGGGCGGGATTCACCCCTCCACTTT.

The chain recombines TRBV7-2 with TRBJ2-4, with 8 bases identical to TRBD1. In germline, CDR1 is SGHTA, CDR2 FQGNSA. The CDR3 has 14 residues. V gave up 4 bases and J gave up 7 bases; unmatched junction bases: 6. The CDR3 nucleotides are TGTGCCAGCAGCTGGGGACAGGCGTCTAACATTCAGTACTTC. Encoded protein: CASSWGQASNIQYF.

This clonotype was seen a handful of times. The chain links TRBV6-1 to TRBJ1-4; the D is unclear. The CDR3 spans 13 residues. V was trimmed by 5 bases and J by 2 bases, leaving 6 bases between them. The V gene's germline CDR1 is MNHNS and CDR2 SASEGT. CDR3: CASSWSTNEKLFF. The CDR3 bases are TGTGCCAGCAGTTGGAGTACTAATGAAAAACTGTTTTTT.

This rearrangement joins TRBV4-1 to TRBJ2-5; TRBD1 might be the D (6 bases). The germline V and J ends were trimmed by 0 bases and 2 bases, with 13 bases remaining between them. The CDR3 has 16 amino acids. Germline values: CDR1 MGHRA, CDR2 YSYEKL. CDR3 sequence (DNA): TGCGCCAGCAGCCAAGATACAGGGTGGCGGCAAGAGACCCAGTACTTC. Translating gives CASSQDTGWRQETQYF.

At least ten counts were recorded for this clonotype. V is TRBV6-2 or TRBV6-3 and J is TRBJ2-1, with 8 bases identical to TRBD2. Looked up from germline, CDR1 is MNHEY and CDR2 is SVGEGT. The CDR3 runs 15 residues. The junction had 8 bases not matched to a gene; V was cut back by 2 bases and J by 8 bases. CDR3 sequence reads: CASSYGRGGRDEQFF. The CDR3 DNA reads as TGTGCCAGCAGTTACGGTCGGGGGGGCAGGGATGAGCAGTTCTTC.

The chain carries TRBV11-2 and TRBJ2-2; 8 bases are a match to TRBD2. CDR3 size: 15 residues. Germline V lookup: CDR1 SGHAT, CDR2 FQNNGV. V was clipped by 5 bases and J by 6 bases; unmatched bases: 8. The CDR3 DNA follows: TGTGCCAGCAGCCCCGGGACTAGACTGGCCGGGGAGCTGTTTTTT. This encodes CASSPGTRLAGELFF. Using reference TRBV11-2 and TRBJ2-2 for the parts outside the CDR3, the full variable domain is EAGVAQSPRYKIIEKRQSVAFWCNPISGHATLYWYQQILGQGPKLLIQFQNNGVVDDSQLPKDRFSAERLKGVDSTLKIQPAKLEDSAVYLCASSPGTRLAGELFFGEGSRLTVL.

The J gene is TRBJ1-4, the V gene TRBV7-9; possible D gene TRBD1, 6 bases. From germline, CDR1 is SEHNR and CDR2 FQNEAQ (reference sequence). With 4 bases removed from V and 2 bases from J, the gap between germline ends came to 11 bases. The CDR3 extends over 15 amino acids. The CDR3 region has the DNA TGTGCCAGCAGCTCCACAGGGACTACTAATGAAAAACTGTTTTTT. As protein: CASSSTGTTNEKLFF.

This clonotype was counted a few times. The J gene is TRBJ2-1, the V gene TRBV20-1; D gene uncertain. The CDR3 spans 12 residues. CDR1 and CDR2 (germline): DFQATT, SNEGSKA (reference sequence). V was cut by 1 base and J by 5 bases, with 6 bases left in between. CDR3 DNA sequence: TGCAGTGCTAGAGCTGGACACAATGAGCAGTTCTTC. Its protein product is CSARAGHNEQFF.

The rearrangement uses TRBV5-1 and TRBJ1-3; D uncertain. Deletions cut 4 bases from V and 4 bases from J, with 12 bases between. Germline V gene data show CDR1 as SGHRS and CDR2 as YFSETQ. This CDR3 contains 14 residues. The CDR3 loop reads CASSAQMEGNTIYF. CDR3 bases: TGCGCCAGCAGCGCACAGATGGAGGGAAACACCATATATTTT.

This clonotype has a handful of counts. CDR3 sequence (DNA): TGTGCCACCGCAAGCTCGATGGGGGGCAGGGGAAAAACCGGGGAGCTGTTTTTT. It encodes CATASSMGGRGKTGELFF. The gene calls are TRBV24-1 and TRBJ2-2; D is tentatively TRBD1 or TRBD2 (6 bases each). Germline V gene data show CDR1 as KGHDR and CDR2 as SFDVKD. V dropped 9 bases and J dropped 5 bases, with 27 bases sitting between them. The CDR3 is made up of 18 amino acids.

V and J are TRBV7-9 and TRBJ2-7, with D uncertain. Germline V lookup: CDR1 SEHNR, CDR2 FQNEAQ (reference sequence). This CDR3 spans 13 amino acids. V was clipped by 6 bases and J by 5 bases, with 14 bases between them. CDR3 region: CASRPEPPHEQYF. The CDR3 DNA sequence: TGTGCCAGCAGGCCGGAGCCGCCCCACGAGCAGTACTTC.

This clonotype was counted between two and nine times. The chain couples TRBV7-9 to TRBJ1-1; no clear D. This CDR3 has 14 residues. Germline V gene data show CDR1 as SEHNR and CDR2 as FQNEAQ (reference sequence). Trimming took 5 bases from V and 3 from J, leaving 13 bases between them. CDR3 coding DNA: TGTGCCAGCAGCCCGCCGGGGAGGGACACTGAAGCTTTCTTT. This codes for CASSPPGRDTEAFF.

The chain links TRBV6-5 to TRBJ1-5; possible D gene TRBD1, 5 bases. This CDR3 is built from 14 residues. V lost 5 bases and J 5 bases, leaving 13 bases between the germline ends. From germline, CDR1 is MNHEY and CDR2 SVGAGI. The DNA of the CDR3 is TGTGCCAGCAGTCGCCTGAGGGGAGATCAGCCCCAGCATTTT. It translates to CASSRLRGDQPQHF.

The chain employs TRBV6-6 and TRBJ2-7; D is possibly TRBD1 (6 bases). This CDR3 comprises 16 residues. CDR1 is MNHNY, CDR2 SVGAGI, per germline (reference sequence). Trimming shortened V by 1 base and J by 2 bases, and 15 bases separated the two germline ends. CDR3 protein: CASSYCDRCQAYEQYV. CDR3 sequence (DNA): TGTGCCAGCAGTTACTGCGACAGGTGTCAAGCCTACGAGCAGTACGTC.

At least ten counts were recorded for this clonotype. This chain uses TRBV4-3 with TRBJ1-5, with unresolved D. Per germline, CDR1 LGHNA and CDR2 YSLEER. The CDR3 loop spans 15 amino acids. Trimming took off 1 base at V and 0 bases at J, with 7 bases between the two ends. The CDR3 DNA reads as TGCGCCAGCAGCCAAGGCAGGTCTAGCAATCAGCCCCAGCATTTT. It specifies CASSQGRSSNQPQHF.

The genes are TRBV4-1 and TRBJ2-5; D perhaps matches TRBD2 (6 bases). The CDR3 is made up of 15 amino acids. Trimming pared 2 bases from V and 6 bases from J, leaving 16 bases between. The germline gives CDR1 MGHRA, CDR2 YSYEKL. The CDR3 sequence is CASSQTGTAGQTQYF. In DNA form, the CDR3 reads TGCGCCAGCAGCCAAACCGGGACTGCGGGGCAGACCCAGTACTTC.

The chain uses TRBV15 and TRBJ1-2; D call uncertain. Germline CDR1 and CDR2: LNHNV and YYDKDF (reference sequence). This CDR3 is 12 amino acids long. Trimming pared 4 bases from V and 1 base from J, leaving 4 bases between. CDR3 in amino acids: CATSTLNYGYTF. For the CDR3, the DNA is TGTGCCACCAGCACGCTTAACTATGGCTACACCTTC.

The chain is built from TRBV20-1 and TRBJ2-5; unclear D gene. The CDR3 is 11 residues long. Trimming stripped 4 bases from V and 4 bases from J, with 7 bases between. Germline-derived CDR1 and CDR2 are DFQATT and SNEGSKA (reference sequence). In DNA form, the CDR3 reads TGCAGTGCTAACTGGAGAGAGACCCAGTACTTC. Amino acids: CSANWRETQYF.

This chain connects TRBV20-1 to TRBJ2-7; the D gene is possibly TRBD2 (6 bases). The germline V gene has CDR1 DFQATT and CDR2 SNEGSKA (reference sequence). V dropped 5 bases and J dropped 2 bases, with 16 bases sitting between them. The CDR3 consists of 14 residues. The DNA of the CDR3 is TGCAGTGCTGTGGCCCAGCGGGCCCCCTACGAGCAGTACGTC. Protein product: CSAVAQRAPYEQYV.

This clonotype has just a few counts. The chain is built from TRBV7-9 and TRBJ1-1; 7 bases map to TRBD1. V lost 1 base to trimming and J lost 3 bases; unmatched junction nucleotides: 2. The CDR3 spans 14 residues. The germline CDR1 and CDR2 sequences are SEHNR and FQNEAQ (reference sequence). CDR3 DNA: TGTGCCAGCAGCTTAGAAGGGACAGACACTGAAGCTTTCTTT. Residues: CASSLEGTDTEAFF.

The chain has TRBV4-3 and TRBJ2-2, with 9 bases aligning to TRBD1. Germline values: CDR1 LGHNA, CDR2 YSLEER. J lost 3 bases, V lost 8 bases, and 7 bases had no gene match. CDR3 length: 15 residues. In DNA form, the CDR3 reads TGCGCCAGCGGGGAGGGGACAGGGTACACCGGGGAGCTGTTTTTT. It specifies CASGEGTGYTGELFF.